A selection of T cell receptor beta chains follows, all from one sample in a study of blood T cell repertoires in COVID-19. TCRdb's table, derived via immunoSEQ multiplex PCR, lists solely in-frame clones and lacks some. Of about 500,000 clones in the sample, approximately 89% were seen once. The sequenced material came from peripheral blood. The receptors stem from a man between 18 and 35 years old with COVID-19, enrolled during active disease. Each CDR3 is given with its conserved first and last residue. D genes are given only for firm matches. Expanded clones are given a class, and other clones once, few, many or no size at all.

J gene: TRBJ2-7; clone size: NA; D gene: TRBD1; V gene: TRBV12-5; CDR3 DNA: TGTGCTAGTGTCCCAGGGGGAGCACCTACCTACGAGCAGTACTTC; CDR3 protein: CASVPGGAPTYEQYF
J gene: TRBJ2-1; clone size: NA; D gene: NA; V gene: TRBV13; CDR3 DNA: TGTGCCAGCAGCCCGACTAAATGGGAGCAGTTCTTC; CDR3 protein: CASSPTKWEQFF
J gene: TRBJ2-7; clone size: NA; D gene: NA; V gene: TRBV6-5; CDR3 DNA: TGTGCCAGCAAAACAGGGTTCTGGAACGAGCAGTACTTC; CDR3 protein: CASKTGFWNEQYF
J gene: TRBJ1-1; clone size: NA; D gene: TRBD1; V gene: TRBV12-5; CDR3 DNA: TGTGCTAGTGGTTCAGACAGGGGGGACACTGAAGCTTTCTTT; CDR3 protein: CASGSDRGDTEAFF
J gene: TRBJ2-3; clone size: NA; D gene: NA; V gene: TRBV5-8; CDR3 DNA: TGTGCCAGCAGCTTGGTGGCAGCGAGCACAGATACGCAGTATTTT; CDR3 protein: CASSLVAASTDTQYF
J gene: TRBJ1-1; clone size: NA; D gene: NA; V gene: TRBV19; CDR3 DNA: TGTGCCAGTAGTGTCACCACAGGGCCCGAAGCTTTCTTT; CDR3 protein: CASSVTTGPEAFF
J gene: TRBJ2-5; clone size: NA; D gene: TRBD1; V gene: TRBV7-2; CDR3 DNA: TGTGCCAGCAGCTCGGACAGGGGGCGGGAGACCCAGTACTTC; CDR3 protein: CASSSDRGRETQYF
J gene: TRBJ1-2; clone size: NA; D gene: NA; V gene: TRBV9; CDR3 DNA: TGTGCCAGCAGCCCGCAGCGTAACTATGGCTACACCTTC; CDR3 protein: CASSPQRNYGYTF
J gene: TRBJ2-7; clone size: NA; D gene: NA; V gene: TRBV12-3/TRBV12-4; CDR3 DNA: TGTGCCAGCAGTATAAACAGGGAGCAGTACTTC; CDR3 protein: CASSINREQYF
J gene: TRBJ2-6; clone size: NA; D gene: NA; V gene: TRBV3-1/TRBV3-2; CDR3 DNA: TGTGCCAGCAGCTCGGGGGTCTCTGGGGCCAACGTCCTGACTTTC; CDR3 protein: CASSSGVSGANVLTF
J gene: TRBJ2-1; clone size: NA; D gene: NA; V gene: TRBV12-3/TRBV12-4; CDR3 DNA: TGTGCCAGCTCCGGAGGGCCCTACAATGAGCAGTTCTTC; CDR3 protein: CASSGGPYNEQFF
J gene: TRBJ2-7; clone size: NA; D gene: NA; V gene: TRBV6-5; CDR3 DNA: TGTGCCAGCAGCGCGGGACGGTCCTACGAGCAGTACTTC; CDR3 protein: CASSAGRSYEQYF
J gene: TRBJ1-5; clone size: NA; D gene: NA; V gene: TRBV2; CDR3 DNA: TGTGCCAGCAGTGGGTCAGGGGGCAATCAGCCCCAGCATTTT; CDR3 protein: CASSGSGGNQPQHF
J gene: TRBJ1-1; clone size: once; D gene: TRBD1; V gene: TRBV19; CDR3 DNA: TGTGCCACCCTCCAGGGGGGTGCCACTGAAGCTTTCTTT; CDR3 protein: CATLQGGATEAFF
J gene: TRBJ1-1; clone size: NA; D gene: TRBD1; V gene: TRBV18; CDR3 DNA: TGTGCCAGCTCACCTACCTGGGACAGGGGGCAGGCTTTCTTT; CDR3 protein: CASSPTWDRGQAFF
J gene: TRBJ1-2; clone size: NA; D gene: NA; V gene: TRBV6-5; CDR3 DNA: TGTGCCAGCAGCCCAACAGAAGTCCATGGCTACACCTTC; CDR3 protein: CASSPTEVHGYTF
J gene: TRBJ1-2; clone size: few; D gene: NA; V gene: TRBV20-1; CDR3 DNA: TGCAGTGCTAGTAAGGCAGGCCGCAGAACCTCCTATGGCTACACCTTC; CDR3 protein: CSASKAGRRTSYGYTF
J gene: TRBJ2-1; clone size: NA; D gene: TRBD2; V gene: TRBV7-2; CDR3 DNA: TGTGCCAGCAGCTTAGTGGGCGGGAGGGGCAATGAGCAGTTCTTC; CDR3 protein: CASSLVGGRGNEQFF
J gene: TRBJ2-1; clone size: NA; D gene: NA; V gene: TRBV7-2; CDR3 DNA: TGTGCCAGCAGCTTAAATGGGCAGTACTACAATGAGCAGTTCTTC; CDR3 protein: CASSLNGQYYNEQFF
J gene: TRBJ1-2; clone size: many; D gene: TRBD1; V gene: TRBV5-6; CDR3 DNA: TGTGCCAGCAGCACAGGGGCTGGCTACACCTTC; CDR3 protein: CASSTGAGYTF
J gene: TRBJ2-1; clone size: NA; D gene: TRBD2; V gene: TRBV5-1; CDR3 DNA: TGCGCCAGCAGCATCGGACTAGCGGGGGGCACAACTCCCAATGAGCAGTTCTTC; CDR3 protein: CASSIGLAGGTTPNEQFF
J gene: TRBJ2-3; clone size: NA; D gene: TRBD2; V gene: TRBV18; CDR3 DNA: TGTGCCAGCTCACCGGGACTAGCGGGTAGCACAGATACGCAGTATTTT; CDR3 protein: CASSPGLAGSTDTQYF
J gene: TRBJ2-3; clone size: NA; D gene: NA; V gene: TRBV24-1; CDR3 DNA: TGTGCCACCAGTGAATCCCTAGATACGCAGTATTTT; CDR3 protein: CATSESLDTQYF
J gene: TRBJ2-3; clone size: NA; D gene: NA; V gene: TRBV16; CDR3 DNA: TGTGCCAGCAGCCAAATACAGGATACGCAGTATTTT; CDR3 protein: CASSQIQDTQYF
J gene: TRBJ1-1; clone size: NA; D gene: NA; V gene: TRBV12-3/TRBV12-4; CDR3 DNA: TGTGCCAGCAGTTTAATAAGGACTGATGAAGCTTTCTTT; CDR3 protein: CASSLIRTDEAFF
J gene: TRBJ2-1; clone size: once; D gene: TRBD1; V gene: TRBV7-9; CDR3 DNA: TGTGCCAGCAGCTTAGCCCCCGGGGCAGGGGGTTCCTACAATGAGCAGTTCTTC; CDR3 protein: CASSLAPGAGGSYNEQFF
J gene: TRBJ2-3; clone size: NA; D gene: NA; V gene: TRBV18; CDR3 DNA: TGTGCCAGCTCGCCATCGGGGTATACGCAGTATTTT; CDR3 protein: CASSPSGYTQYF
J gene: TRBJ2-1; clone size: NA; D gene: NA; V gene: TRBV14; CDR3 DNA: TGTGCCAGCAGCCAAGGGGTCGGGGGGCCCTACAATGAGCAGTTCTTC; CDR3 protein: CASSQGVGGPYNEQFF
J gene: TRBJ2-5; clone size: NA; D gene: NA; V gene: TRBV3-1/TRBV3-2; CDR3 DNA: TGTGCCAGCAGCCGCGGAGAGACCCAGTACTTC; CDR3 protein: CASSRGETQYF